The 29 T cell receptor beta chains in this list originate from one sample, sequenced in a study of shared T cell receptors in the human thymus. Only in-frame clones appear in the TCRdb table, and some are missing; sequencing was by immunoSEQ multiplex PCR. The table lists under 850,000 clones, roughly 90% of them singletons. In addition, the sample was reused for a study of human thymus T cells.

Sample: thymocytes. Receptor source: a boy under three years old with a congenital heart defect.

The CDR3 reads CTSSQEGQGRGNTIYF. The CDR3 nucleotides read TGCACCAGCAGCCAAGAGGGGCAGGGGAGAGGAAACACCATATATTTT. J is TRBJ1-3 and V is TRBV1; the table assigns TRBD1, which was not confirmed against the DNA. TRBV1 is marked as a pseudogene. The CDR3 contains 16 residues.

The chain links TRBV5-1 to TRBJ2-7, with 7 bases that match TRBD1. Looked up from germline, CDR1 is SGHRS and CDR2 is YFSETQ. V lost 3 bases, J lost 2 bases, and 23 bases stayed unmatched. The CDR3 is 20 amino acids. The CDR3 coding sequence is TGCGCCAGCAGCTCTTCCTTCGAGGATAAAGGGGGCGCAGTCCCCTACGAGCAGTACTTC. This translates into CASSSSFEDKGGAVPYEQYF.

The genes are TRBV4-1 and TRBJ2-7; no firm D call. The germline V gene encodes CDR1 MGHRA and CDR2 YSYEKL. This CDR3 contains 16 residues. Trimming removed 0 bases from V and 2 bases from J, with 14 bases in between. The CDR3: CASSQDPGVSPYEQYF. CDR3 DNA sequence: TGCGCCAGCAGCCAAGATCCGGGTGTCAGTCCCTACGAGCAGTACTTC.

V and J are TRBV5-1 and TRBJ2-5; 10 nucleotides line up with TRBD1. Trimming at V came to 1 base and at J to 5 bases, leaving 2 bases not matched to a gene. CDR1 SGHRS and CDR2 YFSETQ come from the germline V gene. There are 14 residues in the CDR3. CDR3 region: CASSLLDRGETQYF. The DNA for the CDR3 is TGCGCCAGCAGCTTGTTGGACAGGGGGGAGACCCAGTACTTC.

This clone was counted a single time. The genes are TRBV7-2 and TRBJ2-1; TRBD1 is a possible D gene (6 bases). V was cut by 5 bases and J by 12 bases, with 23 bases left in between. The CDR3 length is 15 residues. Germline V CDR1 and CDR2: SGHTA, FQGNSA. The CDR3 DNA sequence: TGTGCCAGCAGCAAGCTCCGGGACAACAAAGTGCTGCAGTTCTTC. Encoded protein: CASSKLRDNKVLQFF.

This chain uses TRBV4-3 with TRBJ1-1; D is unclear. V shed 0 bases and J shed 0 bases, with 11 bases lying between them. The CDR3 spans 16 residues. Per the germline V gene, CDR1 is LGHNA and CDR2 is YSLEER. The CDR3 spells CASSQECYTLNTEAFF. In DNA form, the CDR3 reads TGCGCCAGCAGCCAAGAATGTTACACCTTGAACACTGAAGCTTTCTTT.

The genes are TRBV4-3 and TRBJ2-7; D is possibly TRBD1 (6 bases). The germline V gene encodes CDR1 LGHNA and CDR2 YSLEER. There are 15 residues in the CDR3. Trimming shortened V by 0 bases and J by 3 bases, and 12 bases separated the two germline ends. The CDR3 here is CASSQERRTVYEQYF. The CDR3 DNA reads TGCGCCAGCAGCCAAGAAAGACGGACAGTCTACGAGCAGTACTTC.

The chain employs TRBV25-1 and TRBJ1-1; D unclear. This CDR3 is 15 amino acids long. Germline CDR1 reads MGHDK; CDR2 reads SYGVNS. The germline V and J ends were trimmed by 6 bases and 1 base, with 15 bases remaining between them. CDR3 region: CASSESPPQNTEAFF. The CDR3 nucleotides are TGTGCCAGCAGCGAGAGCCCTCCCCAGAACACTGAAGCTTTCTTT.

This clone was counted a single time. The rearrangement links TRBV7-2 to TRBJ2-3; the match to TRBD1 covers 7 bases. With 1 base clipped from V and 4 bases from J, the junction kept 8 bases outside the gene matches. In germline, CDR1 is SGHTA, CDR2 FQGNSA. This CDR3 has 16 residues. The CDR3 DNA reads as TGTGCCAGCAGCTTAGTGGTCGACAGGGTTCCAGATACGCAGTATTTT. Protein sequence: CASSLVVDRVPDTQYF.

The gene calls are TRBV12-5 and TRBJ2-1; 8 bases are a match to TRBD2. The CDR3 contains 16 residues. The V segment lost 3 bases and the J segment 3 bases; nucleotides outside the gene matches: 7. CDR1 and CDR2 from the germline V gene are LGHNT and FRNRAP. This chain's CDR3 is CASGFLGREDYNEQFF. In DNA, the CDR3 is TGTGCTAGTGGTTTCCTAGGGCGGGAGGACTACAATGAGCAGTTCTTC.

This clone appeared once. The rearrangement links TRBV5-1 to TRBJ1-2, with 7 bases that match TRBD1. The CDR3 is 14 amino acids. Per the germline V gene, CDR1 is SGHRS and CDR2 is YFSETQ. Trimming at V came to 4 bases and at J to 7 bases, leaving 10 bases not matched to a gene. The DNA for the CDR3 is TGCGCCAGCAGCGCCTACAGGGGAAAGGGTGGCTACACCTTC. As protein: CASSAYRGKGGYTF. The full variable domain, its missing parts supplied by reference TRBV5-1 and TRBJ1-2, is KAGVTQTPRYLIKTRGQQVTLSCSPISGHRSVSWYQQTPGQGLQFLFEYFSETQRNKGNFPGRFSGRQFSNSRSEMNVSTLELGDSALYLCASSAYRGKGGYTFGSGTRLTVV.

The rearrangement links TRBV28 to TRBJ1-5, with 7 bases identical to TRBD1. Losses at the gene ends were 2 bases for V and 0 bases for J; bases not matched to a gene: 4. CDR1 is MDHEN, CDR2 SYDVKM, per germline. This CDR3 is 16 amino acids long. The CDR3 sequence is CASSLNDRDSNQPQHF. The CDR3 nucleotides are TGTGCCAGCAGTTTAAATGACAGGGATAGCAATCAGCCCCAGCATTTT.

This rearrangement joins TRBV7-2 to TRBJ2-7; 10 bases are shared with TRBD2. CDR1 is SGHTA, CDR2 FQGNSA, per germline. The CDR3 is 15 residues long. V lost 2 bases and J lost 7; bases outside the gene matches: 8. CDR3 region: CASSLKAGGPTEQYF. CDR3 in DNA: TGTGCCAGCAGCTTAAAAGCGGGAGGGCCTACGGAGCAGTACTTC.

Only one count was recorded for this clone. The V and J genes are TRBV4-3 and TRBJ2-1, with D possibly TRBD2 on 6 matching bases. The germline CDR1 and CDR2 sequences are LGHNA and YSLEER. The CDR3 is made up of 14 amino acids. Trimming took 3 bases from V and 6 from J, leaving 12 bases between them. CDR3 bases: TGCGCCAGCAGCCACCGGAGGGGTGGCAATGAGCAGTTCTTC. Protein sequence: CASSHRRGGNEQFF.

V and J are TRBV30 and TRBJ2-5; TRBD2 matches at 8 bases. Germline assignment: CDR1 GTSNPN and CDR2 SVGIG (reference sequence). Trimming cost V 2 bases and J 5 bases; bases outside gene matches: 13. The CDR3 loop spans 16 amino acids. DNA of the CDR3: TGTGCCTGGAGTTCCACCCCGGGACTAGGAACTGAGACCCAGTACTTC. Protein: CAWSSTPGLGTETQYF.

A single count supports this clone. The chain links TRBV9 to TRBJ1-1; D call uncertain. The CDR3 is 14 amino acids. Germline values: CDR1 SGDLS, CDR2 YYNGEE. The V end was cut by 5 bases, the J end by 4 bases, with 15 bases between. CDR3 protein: CASRPLYGVTEAFF. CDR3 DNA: TGTGCCAGCAGACCTTTATACGGGGTCACTGAAGCTTTCTTT.

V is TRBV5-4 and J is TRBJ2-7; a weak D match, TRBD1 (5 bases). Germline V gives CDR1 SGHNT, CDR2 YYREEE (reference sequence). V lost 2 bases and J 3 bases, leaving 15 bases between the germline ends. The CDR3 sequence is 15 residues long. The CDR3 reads CASSFRQQGIYEQYF. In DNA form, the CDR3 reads TGTGCCAGCAGCTTTAGACAGCAAGGGATCTACGAGCAGTACTTC. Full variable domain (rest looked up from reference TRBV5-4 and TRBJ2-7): ETGVTQSPTHLIKTRGQQVTLRCSSQSGHNTVSWYQQALGQGPQFIFQYYREEENGRGNFPPRFSGLQFPNYSSELNVNALELDDSALYLCASSFRQQGIYEQYFGPGTRLTVT.

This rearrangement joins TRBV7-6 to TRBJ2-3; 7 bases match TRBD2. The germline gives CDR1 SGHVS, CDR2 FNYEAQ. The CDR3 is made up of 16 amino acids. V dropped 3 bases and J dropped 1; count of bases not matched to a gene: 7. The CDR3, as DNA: TGTGCCAGCAGCTTGGGAGCGGGAATTGGCACAGATACGCAGTATTTT. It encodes CASSLGAGIGTDTQYF.

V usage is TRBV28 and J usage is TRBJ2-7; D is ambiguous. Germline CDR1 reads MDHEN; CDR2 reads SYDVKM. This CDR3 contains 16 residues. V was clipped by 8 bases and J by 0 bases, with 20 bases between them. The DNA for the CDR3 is TGTGCCAGCTCTCCCTGCGGAGACCGAAGCTCCTACGAGCAGTACTTC. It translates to CASSPCGDRSSYEQYF.

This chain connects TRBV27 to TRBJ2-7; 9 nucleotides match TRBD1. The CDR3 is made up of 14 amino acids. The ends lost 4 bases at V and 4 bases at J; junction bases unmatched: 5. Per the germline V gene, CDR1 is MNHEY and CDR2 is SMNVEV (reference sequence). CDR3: CASSSSGQGYEQYF. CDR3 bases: TGTGCCAGCAGTTCCTCGGGACAGGGATACGAGCAGTACTTC.

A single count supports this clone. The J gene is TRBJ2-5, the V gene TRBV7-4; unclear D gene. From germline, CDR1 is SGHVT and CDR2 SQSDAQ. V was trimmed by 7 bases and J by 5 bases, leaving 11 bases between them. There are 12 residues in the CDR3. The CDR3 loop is CASTHPVETQYF. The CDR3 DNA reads TGTGCCAGCACCCACCCAGTTGAGACCCAGTACTTC. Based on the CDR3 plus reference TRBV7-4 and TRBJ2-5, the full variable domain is GAGVSQSPRYKVAKRGRDVALRCDSISGHVTLYWYRQTLGQGSEVLTYSQSDAQRDKSGRPSGRFSAERPERSVSTLKIQRTEQGDSAVYLCASTHPVETQYFGPGTRLLVL.

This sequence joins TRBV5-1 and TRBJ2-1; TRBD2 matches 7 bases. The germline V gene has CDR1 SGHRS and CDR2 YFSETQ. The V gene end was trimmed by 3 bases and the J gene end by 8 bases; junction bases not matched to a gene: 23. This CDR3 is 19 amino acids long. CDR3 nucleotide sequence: TGCGCCAGCAGCTCCCCGTGGTCAACTAGCGCCCTTCCCGCCCATGAGCAGTTCTTC. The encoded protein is CASSSPWSTSALPAHEQFF. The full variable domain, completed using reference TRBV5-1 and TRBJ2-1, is KAGVTQTPRYLIKTRGQQVTLSCSPISGHRSVSWYQQTPGQGLQFLFEYFSETQRNKGNFPGRFSGRQFSNSRSEMNVSTLELGDSALYLCASSSPWSTSALPAHEQFFGPGTRLTVL.

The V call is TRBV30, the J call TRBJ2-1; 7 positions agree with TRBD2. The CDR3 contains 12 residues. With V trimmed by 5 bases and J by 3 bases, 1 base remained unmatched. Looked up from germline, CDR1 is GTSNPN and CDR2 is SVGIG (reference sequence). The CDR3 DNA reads TGTGCCTGGGGGGGGGTCTACAATGAGCAGTTCTTC. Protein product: CAWGGVYNEQFF.

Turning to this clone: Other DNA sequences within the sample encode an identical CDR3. CDR3 region: CASSRTGGRSGNTIYF. As DNA, the CDR3 is TGCGCCAGCAGCCGCACAGGGGGCCGCTCCGGAAACACCATATATTTT. The chain couples TRBV5-1 to TRBJ1-3, with 9 bases identical to TRBD1. Germline lookup yields CDR1 SGHRS and CDR2 YFSETQ. Trimming removed 4 bases from V and 4 bases from J; junction bases left unmatched: 9. CDR3 length: 16 residues.

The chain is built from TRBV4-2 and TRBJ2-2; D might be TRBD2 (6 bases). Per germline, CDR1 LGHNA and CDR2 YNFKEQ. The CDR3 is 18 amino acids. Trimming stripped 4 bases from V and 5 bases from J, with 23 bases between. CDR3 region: CASSPRGRSYGRTGELFF. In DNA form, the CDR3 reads TGTGCCAGCAGCCCCCGGGGGAGAAGTTATGGAAGGACCGGGGAGCTGTTTTTT.

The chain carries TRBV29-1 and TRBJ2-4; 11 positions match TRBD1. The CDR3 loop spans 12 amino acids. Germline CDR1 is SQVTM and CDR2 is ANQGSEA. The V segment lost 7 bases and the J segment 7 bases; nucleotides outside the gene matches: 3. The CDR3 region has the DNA TGCAGCGCTCGGGACAGGGGGAACATTCAGTACTTC. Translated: CSARDRGNIQYF.

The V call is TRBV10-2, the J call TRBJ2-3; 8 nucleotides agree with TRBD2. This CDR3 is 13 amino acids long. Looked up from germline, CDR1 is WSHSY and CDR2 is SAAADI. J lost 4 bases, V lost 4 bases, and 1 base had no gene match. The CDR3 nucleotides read TGCGCCAGCAGTGGGACTAGCCCAGATACGCAGTATTTT. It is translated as CASSGTSPDTQYF.

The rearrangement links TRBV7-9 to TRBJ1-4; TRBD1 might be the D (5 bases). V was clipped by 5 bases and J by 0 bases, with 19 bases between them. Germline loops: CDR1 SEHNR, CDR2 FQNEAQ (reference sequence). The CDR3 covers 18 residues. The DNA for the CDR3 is TGTGCCAGCAGCCCAAACTGGAGTGCGGGACCAACTAATGAAAAACTGTTTTTT. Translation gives CASSPNWSAGPTNEKLFF.

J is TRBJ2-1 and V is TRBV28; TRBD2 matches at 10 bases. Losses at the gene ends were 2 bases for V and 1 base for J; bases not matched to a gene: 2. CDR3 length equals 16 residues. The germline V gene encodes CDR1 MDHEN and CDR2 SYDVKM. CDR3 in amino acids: CASSLQREGSYNEQFF. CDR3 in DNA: TGTGCCAGCAGTTTACAGCGGGAGGGTTCCTACAATGAGCAGTTCTTC. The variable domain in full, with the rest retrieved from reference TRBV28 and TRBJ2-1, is DVKVTQSSRYLVKRTGEKVFLECVQDMDHENMFWYRQDPGLGLRLIYFSYDVKMKEKGDIPEGYSVSREKKERFSLILESASTNQTSMYLCASSLQREGSYNEQFFGPGTRLTVL.